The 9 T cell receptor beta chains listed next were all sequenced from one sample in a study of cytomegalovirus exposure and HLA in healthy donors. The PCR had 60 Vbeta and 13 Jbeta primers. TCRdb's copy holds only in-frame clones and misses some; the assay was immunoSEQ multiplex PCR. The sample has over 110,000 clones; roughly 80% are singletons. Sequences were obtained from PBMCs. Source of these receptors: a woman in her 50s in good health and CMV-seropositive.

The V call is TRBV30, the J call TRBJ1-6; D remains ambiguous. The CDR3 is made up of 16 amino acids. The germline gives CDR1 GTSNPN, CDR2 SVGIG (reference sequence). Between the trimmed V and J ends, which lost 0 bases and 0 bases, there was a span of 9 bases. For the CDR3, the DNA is TGTGCCTGGAGTGTACGAATCAGCTCCTATAATTCACCCCTCCACTTT. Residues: CAWSVRISSYNSPLHF.

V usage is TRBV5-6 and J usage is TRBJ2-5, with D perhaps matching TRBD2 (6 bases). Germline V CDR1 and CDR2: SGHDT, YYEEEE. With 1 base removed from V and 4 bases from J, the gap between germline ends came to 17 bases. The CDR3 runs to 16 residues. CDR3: CASSLTGLRSGETQYF. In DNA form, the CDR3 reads TGTGCCAGCAGCTTGACGGGACTCAGGAGCGGAGAGACCCAGTACTTC.

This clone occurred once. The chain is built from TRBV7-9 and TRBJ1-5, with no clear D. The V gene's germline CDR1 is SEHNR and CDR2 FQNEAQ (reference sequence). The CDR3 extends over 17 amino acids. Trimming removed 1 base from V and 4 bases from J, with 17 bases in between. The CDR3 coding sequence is TGTGCCAGCAGCTTAGGGTCGGGTCCGGGAGGGAATCAGCCCCAGCATTTT. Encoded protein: CASSLGSGPGGNQPQHF.

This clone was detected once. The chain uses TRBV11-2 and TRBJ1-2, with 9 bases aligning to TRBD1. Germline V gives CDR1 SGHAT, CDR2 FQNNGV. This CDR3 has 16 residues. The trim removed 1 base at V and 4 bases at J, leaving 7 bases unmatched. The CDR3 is CASSLVGGQGTYGYTF. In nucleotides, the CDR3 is TGTGCCAGCAGCTTAGTAGGCGGACAGGGGACCTATGGCTACACCTTC.

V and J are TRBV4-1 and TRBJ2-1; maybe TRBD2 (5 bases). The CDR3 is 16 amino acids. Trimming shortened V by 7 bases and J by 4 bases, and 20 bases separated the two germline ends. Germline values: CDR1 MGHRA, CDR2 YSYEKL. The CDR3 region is CASKRSTIRGYNEQFF. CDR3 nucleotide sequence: TGCGCCAGCAAAAGATCGACCATCCGCGGGTACAATGAGCAGTTCTTC.

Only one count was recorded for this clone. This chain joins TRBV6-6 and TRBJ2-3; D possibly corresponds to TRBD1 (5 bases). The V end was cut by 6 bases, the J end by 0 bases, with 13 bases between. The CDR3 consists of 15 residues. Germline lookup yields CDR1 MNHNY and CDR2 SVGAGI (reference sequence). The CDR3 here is CASRKGASSTDTQYF. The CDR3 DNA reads TGTGCCAGCAGAAAAGGGGCTTCTAGCACAGATACGCAGTATTTT.

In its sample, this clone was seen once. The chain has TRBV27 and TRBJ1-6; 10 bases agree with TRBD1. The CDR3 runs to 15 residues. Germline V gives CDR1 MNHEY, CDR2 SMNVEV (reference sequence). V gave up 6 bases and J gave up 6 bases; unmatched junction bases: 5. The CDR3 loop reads CASRVRDRGNSPLHF. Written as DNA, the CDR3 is TGTGCCAGCAGGGTTCGGGACAGGGGTAATTCACCCCTCCACTTT.

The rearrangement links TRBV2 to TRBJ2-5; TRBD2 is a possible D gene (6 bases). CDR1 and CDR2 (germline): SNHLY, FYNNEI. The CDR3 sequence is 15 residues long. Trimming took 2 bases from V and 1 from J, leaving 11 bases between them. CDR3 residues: CASSESAGGQETQYF. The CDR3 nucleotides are TGTGCCAGCAGTGAAAGCGCCGGGGGCCAAGAGACCCAGTACTTC.

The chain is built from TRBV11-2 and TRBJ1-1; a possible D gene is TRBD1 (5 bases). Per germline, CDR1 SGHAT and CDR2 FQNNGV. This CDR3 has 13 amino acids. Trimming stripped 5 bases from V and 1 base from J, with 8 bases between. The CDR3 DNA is TGTGCCAGCAGCACTCAGGGGAACACTGAAGCTTTCTTT. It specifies CASSTQGNTEAFF.